Listed below are T cell receptor beta chains from one sample, sequenced in a study of OX40 agonist ivuxolimab in advanced cancers. Using immunoSEQ multiplex PCR, the repertoire was profiled, and TCRdb retains in-frame clones only, with some absent. The table records under 60,000 clones, approximately 86% of them present only once. The sample here was CD4+ or CD8+ T cells sorted from blood, taken in a trial of the OX40 agonist ivuxolimab. The receptors originated from an adult with an advanced solid tumor such as melanoma, head and neck, liver or kidney cancer. Both conserved end residues are part of each CDR3. Fields, in order: V gene, clone size, D gene, J gene, CDR3 DNA, CDR3 protein. D genes are given only for firm matches. For some rows the clone size is stated as once, few or many, or as a class when expanded; others skip it.

v_call: TRBV13; clone_size: -; d_call: TRBD2; j_call: TRBJ2-5; cdr3_nt: TGTGCCAGCGCTAGCGGGGGTTTCGGTGAGACCCAGTACTTC; cdr3_aa: CASASGGFGETQYF
v_call: TRBV11-2; clone_size: -; d_call: -; j_call: TRBJ2-2; cdr3_nt: TGTGCCAGCAACTCTGTGGGGGGGCCGAACACCGGGGAGCTGTTTTTT; cdr3_aa: CASNSVGGPNTGELFF
v_call: TRBV30; clone_size: -; d_call: -; j_call: TRBJ1-2; cdr3_nt: TGTGCCTGGAGCCGGAACTATGGCTACACCTTC; cdr3_aa: CAWSRNYGYTF
v_call: TRBV5-1; clone_size: -; d_call: TRBD1; j_call: TRBJ1-4; cdr3_nt: TGCGCCAGCAGCTTGAAACAGGGGGTGGGTGAAAAACTGTTTTTT; cdr3_aa: CASSLKQGVGEKLFF
v_call: TRBV27; clone_size: -; d_call: -; j_call: TRBJ2-1; cdr3_nt: TGTGCCAGCAGTGGGACAAACAATGAGCAGTTCTTC; cdr3_aa: CASSGTNNEQFF
v_call: TRBV10-2; clone_size: once; d_call: TRBD1; j_call: TRBJ1-5; cdr3_nt: TGCGCCAGCAGTGAGAGGACAGGCTATCAGCCCCAGCATTTT; cdr3_aa: CASSERTGYQPQHF
v_call: TRBV10-2; clone_size: -; d_call: -; j_call: TRBJ1-1; cdr3_nt: TGCGCCAGCAGTGAGCCTCGACAGGCACTTGGGGACACTGAAGCTTTCTTT; cdr3_aa: CASSEPRQALGDTEAFF
v_call: TRBV7-8; clone_size: -; d_call: TRBD1; j_call: TRBJ1-5; cdr3_nt: TGTGCCAGCAGCTTGACAGGGCACAATCAGCCCCAGCATTTT; cdr3_aa: CASSLTGHNQPQHF
v_call: TRBV2; clone_size: -; d_call: TRBD1; j_call: TRBJ1-2; cdr3_nt: TGTGCCAGCAGTGAAGTCACAGGGGGCGCCGGGTATGGCTACACCTTC; cdr3_aa: CASSEVTGGAGYGYTF
v_call: TRBV28; clone_size: -; d_call: -; j_call: TRBJ1-4; cdr3_nt: TGTGCCAGCAGTGAAACCTGGGGGTTTACTAATGAAAAACTGTTTTTT; cdr3_aa: CASSETWGFTNEKLFF
v_call: TRBV19; clone_size: -; d_call: TRBD1; j_call: TRBJ1-2; cdr3_nt: TGTGCCAGCCGGGGACAGGGATATGGCTACACCTTC; cdr3_aa: CASRGQGYGYTF
v_call: TRBV12-5; clone_size: few; d_call: -; j_call: TRBJ2-3; cdr3_nt: TGTGCTAGTGGTTTGCGTTTAGCCGAGCGCGACACAGATACGCAGTATTTT; cdr3_aa: CASGLRLAERDTDTQYF
v_call: TRBV5-8; clone_size: once; d_call: TRBD2; j_call: TRBJ2-5; cdr3_nt: TGTGCCAGCAGGACTAGCGGGGCCCAAGAGACCCAGTACTTC; cdr3_aa: CASRTSGAQETQYF
v_call: TRBV11-2; clone_size: -; d_call: -; j_call: TRBJ1-1; cdr3_nt: TGTGCCAGCAGCTTGCTGGTGTCGGAAGCTTTCTTT; cdr3_aa: CASSLLVSEAFF
v_call: TRBV11-1; clone_size: -; d_call: -; j_call: TRBJ1-2; cdr3_nt: TGTGCCAGCAGCTTATCACAGGCGTTCTATGGCTACACCTTC; cdr3_aa: CASSLSQAFYGYTF
v_call: TRBV10-2; clone_size: -; d_call: -; j_call: TRBJ2-3; cdr3_nt: TGCGCCAGCAGTGAGACTACAAGGTCAGATACGCAGTATTTT; cdr3_aa: CASSETTRSDTQYF
v_call: TRBV7-6; clone_size: once; d_call: -; j_call: TRBJ1-4; cdr3_nt: TGTGCCAGCAGCTTAGCGGGCGCAACTAATGAAAAACTGTTTTTT; cdr3_aa: CASSLAGATNEKLFF
v_call: TRBV9; clone_size: -; d_call: -; j_call: TRBJ2-3; cdr3_nt: TGTGCCAGCAGCGTTCTAGCGCGCACAGATACGCAGTATTTT; cdr3_aa: CASSVLARTDTQYF
v_call: TRBV5-4; clone_size: few; d_call: -; j_call: TRBJ1-4; cdr3_nt: TGTGCCAGCAGCCGAGACAGGCAGAGGGGGGAAAAACTGTTTTTT; cdr3_aa: CASSRDRQRGEKLFF
v_call: TRBV7-9; clone_size: -; d_call: TRBD2; j_call: TRBJ2-5; cdr3_nt: TGTGCCAGCAGCTTGTGGGGGTACGGTGCGGGAGTAGTAGAGACCCAGTACTTC; cdr3_aa: CASSLWGYGAGVVETQYF
v_call: TRBV29-1; clone_size: -; d_call: TRBD1; j_call: TRBJ2-7; cdr3_nt: TGCAGCGTTGAGGGATACAGGGGGCATGTTTACGAGCAGTACTTC; cdr3_aa: CSVEGYRGHVYEQYF
v_call: TRBV29-1; clone_size: -; d_call: -; j_call: TRBJ1-4; cdr3_nt: TGCAGCGCCGGAGCAACTAATGAAAAACTGTTTTTT; cdr3_aa: CSAGATNEKLFF
v_call: TRBV25-1; clone_size: once; d_call: TRBD1; j_call: TRBJ2-5; cdr3_nt: TGTGCCAGCAGCGCTATTGGACAGGATAAAGAGACCCAGTACTTC; cdr3_aa: CASSAIGQDKETQYF
v_call: TRBV10-2; clone_size: -; d_call: -; j_call: TRBJ2-5; cdr3_nt: TGCGCCAGCGGAGGGACAGAGCATCAAGAGACCCAGTACTTC; cdr3_aa: CASGGTEHQETQYF
v_call: TRBV7-2; clone_size: few; d_call: -; j_call: TRBJ1-1; cdr3_nt: TGTGCCAGCAGCTTTGTAACAGGGAGTGATGAAGCTTTCTTT; cdr3_aa: CASSFVTGSDEAFF
v_call: TRBV5-1; clone_size: -; d_call: -; j_call: TRBJ2-7; cdr3_nt: TGCGCCAGCAGCTTGCAGGCGGGACATATCTCCGAGCAGTACTTC; cdr3_aa: CASSLQAGHISEQYF
v_call: TRBV7-9; clone_size: -; d_call: -; j_call: TRBJ2-2; cdr3_nt: TGTGCCAGCAGCCTAAACGGGGGGGAGCTGTTTTTT; cdr3_aa: CASSLNGGELFF
v_call: TRBV7-9; clone_size: -; d_call: -; j_call: TRBJ2-1; cdr3_nt: TGTGCCAGCAGCCTCTCCGGCTCCTACAATGAGCAGTTCTTC; cdr3_aa: CASSLSGSYNEQFF
v_call: TRBV2; clone_size: -; d_call: -; j_call: TRBJ2-4; cdr3_nt: TGTGCCAGCAGTGCGGACCTACTAGCCAAAAACATTCAGTACTTC; cdr3_aa: CASSADLLAKNIQYF
v_call: TRBV20-1; clone_size: few; d_call: -; j_call: TRBJ1-2; cdr3_nt: TGCAGTGCTAGAACTAACTATGGCTACACCTTC; cdr3_aa: CSARTNYGYTF
v_call: TRBV5-1; clone_size: once; d_call: TRBD1; j_call: TRBJ2-5; cdr3_nt: TGCGCCAGCAGCTTACAGGGGGCTGAGACCCAGTACTTC; cdr3_aa: CASSLQGAETQYF
v_call: TRBV11-2; clone_size: -; d_call: -; j_call: TRBJ2-3; cdr3_nt: TGTGCCAGCAGCGTTTCGTATTCTCGGCCAGATACGCAGTATTTT; cdr3_aa: CASSVSYSRPDTQYF
v_call: TRBV27; clone_size: -; d_call: -; j_call: TRBJ2-3; cdr3_nt: TGTGCCAGCAGTTTATTGGCGGACTACCTAACAGATACGCAGTATTTT; cdr3_aa: CASSLLADYLTDTQYF
v_call: TRBV10-2; clone_size: -; d_call: -; j_call: TRBJ2-1; cdr3_nt: TGCGCCAGCAGGAGGACAGCCAGCAATGAGCAGTTCTTC; cdr3_aa: CASRRTASNEQFF
v_call: TRBV19; clone_size: -; d_call: -; j_call: TRBJ2-3; cdr3_nt: TGTGCCAGTAGTATAGGAAAAGGTACGCAGTATTTT; cdr3_aa: CASSIGKGTQYF
v_call: TRBV6-5; clone_size: few; d_call: -; j_call: TRBJ2-3; cdr3_nt: TGTGCCAGCAGCCTTAGACAGACAGATACGCAGTATTTT; cdr3_aa: CASSLRQTDTQYF
v_call: TRBV7-3; clone_size: -; d_call: TRBD2; j_call: TRBJ2-3; cdr3_nt: TGTGCCAGCAGCGCGACTAGCGGGGGGCGGAATACGCAGTATTTT; cdr3_aa: CASSATSGGRNTQYF
v_call: TRBV5-1; clone_size: -; d_call: -; j_call: TRBJ1-3; cdr3_nt: TGCGCCAGCAGCAAAACAGGAGCGACTGGAAACACCATATATTTT; cdr3_aa: CASSKTGATGNTIYF
v_call: TRBV4-1; clone_size: -; d_call: -; j_call: TRBJ2-5; cdr3_nt: TGCGCCAGCAGCCAAGATGGGGGCCCGGGAGAGACCCAGTACTTC; cdr3_aa: CASSQDGGPGETQYF
v_call: TRBV11-2; clone_size: -; d_call: -; j_call: TRBJ1-6; cdr3_nt: TGTGCCAGCAGCACCTCCAATAATTCACCCCTCCACTTT; cdr3_aa: CASSTSNNSPLHF
v_call: TRBV6-6; clone_size: -; d_call: -; j_call: TRBJ1-4; cdr3_nt: TGTGCCAGCAGCAAGATTTCTAATGAAAAACTGTTTTTT; cdr3_aa: CASSKISNEKLFF